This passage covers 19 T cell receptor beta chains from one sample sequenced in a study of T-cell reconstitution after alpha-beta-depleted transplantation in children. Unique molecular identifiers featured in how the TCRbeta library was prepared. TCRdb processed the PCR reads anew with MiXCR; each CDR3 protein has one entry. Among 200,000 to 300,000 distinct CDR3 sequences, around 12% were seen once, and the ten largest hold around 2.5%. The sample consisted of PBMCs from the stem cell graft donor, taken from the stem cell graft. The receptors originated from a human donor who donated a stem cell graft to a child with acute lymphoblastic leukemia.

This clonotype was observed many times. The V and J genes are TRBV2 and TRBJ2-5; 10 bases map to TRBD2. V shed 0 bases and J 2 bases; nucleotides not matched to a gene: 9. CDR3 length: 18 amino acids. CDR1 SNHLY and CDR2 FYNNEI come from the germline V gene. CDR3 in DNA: TGTGCCAGCAGTGAAGCGCCCTTAGCGGGGGGCCAACAAGAGACCCAGTACTTC. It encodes CASSEAPLAGGQQETQYF. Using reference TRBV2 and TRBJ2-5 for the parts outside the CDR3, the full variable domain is EPEVTQTPSHQVTQMGQEVILRCVPISNHLYFYWYRQILGQKVEFLVSFYNNEISEKSEIFDDQFSVERPDGSNFTLKIRSTKLEDSAMYFCASSEAPLAGGQQETQYFGPGTRLLVL.

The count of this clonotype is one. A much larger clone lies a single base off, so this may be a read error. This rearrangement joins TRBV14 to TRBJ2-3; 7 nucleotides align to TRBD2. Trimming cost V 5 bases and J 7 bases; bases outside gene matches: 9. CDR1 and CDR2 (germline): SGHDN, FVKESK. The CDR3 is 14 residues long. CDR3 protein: CASSSSGNPYTQYF. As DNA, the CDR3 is TGTGCCAGCAGCAGCAGCGGGAACCCTTATACGCAGTATTTT. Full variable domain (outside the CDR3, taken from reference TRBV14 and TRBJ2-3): EAGVTQFPSHSVIEKGQTVTLRCDPISGHDNLYWYRRVMGKEIKFLLHFVKESKQDESGMPNNRFLAERTGGTYSTLKVQPAELEDSGVYFCASSSSGNPYTQYFGPGTRLTVL.

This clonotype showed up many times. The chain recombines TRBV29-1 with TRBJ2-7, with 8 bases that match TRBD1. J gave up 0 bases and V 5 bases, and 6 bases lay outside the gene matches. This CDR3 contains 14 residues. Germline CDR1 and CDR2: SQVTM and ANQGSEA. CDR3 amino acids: CSVPGQGGSYEQYF. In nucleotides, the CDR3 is TGCAGCGTTCCAGGACAGGGAGGCTCCTACGAGCAGTACTTC.

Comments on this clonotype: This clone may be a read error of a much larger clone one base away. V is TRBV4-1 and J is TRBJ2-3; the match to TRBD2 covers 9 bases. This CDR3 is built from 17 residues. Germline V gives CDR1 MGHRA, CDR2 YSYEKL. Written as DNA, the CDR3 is TGCGCCAGCAGCCAGAGTTGGGTAGCGGGGGCCACAGGTACGCAGTATTTT. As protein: CASSQSWVAGATGTQYF.

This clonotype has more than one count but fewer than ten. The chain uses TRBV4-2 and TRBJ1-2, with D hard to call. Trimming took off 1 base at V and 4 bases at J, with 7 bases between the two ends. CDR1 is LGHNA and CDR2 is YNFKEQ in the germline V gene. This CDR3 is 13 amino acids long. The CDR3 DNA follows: TGTGCCAGCAGCCAAGGTGGCCGCTATGGCTACACCTTC. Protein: CASSQGGRYGYTF.

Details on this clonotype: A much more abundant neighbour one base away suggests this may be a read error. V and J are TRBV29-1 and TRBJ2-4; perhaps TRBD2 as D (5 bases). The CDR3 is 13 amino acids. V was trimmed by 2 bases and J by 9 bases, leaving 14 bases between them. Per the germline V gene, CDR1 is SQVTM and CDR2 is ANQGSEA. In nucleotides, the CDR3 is TGCAGCGTTGAAATCGAGGCGGGCAGCATTCAGTACTTC. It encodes CSVEIEAGSIQYF.

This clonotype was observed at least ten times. CDR3 amino acids: CASSQESYSYEQYF. The CDR3 DNA reads as TGTGCCAGCAGCCAAGAATCCTACTCCTACGAGCAGTACTTC. The chain recombines TRBV3-1 with TRBJ2-7, with D unclear. Germline CDR1 reads LGHDT; CDR2 reads YNNKEL (reference sequence). The CDR3 totals 14 residues. V was cut by 0 bases and J by 0 bases, with 6 bases left in between.

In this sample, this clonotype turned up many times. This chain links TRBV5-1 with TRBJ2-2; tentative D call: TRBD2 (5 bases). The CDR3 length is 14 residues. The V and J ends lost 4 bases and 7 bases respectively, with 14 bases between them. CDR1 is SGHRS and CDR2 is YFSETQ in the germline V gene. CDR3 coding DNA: TGCGCCAGCAGCGCTGGGAGCCCGAGCGGGGAGCTGTTTTTT. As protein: CASSAGSPSGELFF.

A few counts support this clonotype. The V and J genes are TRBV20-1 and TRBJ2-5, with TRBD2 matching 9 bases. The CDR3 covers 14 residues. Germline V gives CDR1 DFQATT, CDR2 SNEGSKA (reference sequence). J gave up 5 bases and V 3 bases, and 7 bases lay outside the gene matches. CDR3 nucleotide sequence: TGCAGTGCTAGCACTGGGACTAGCATGGAGACCCAGTACTTC. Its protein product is CSASTGTSMETQYF.

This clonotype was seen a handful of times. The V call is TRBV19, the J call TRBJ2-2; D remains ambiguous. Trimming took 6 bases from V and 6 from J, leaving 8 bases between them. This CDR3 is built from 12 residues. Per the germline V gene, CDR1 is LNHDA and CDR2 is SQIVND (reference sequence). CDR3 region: CASRLPAGELFF. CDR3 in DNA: TGTGCCAGTAGACTACCGGCCGGGGAGCTGTTTTTT.

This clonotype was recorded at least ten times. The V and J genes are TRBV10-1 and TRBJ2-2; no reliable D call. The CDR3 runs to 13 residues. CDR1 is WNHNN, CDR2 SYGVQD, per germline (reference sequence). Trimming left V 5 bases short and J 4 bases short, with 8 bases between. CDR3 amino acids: CASSPLLTGELFF. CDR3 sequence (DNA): TGCGCCAGCAGTCCCCTCCTCACCGGGGAGCTGTTTTTT.

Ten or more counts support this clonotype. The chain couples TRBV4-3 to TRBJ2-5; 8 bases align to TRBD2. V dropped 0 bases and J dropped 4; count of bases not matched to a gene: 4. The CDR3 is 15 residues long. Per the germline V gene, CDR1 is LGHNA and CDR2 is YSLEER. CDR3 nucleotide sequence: TGCGCCAGCAGCCAAGAAAGCGGGAGAGGAGAGACCCAGTACTTC. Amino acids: CASSQESGRGETQYF.

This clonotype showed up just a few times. Here the CDR3 reads CASSLPGVDGYTF. CDR3 DNA: TGTGCCAGCAGCTTGCCCGGGGTGGATGGCTACACCTTC. The chain uses TRBV5-6 and TRBJ1-2; D is undetermined. Germline V lookup: CDR1 SGHDT, CDR2 YYEEEE. The ends were cut back, 1 base at V and 6 bases at J, with 10 bases in the middle. The CDR3 is made up of 13 amino acids. The entire variable domain, with the rest obtained from reference TRBV5-6 and TRBJ1-2, is as follows: DAGVTQSPTHLIKTRGQQVTLRCSPKSGHDTVSWYQQALGQGPQFIFQYYEEEERQRGNFPDRFSGHQFPNYSSELNVNALLLGDSALYLCASSLPGVDGYTFGSGTRLTVV.

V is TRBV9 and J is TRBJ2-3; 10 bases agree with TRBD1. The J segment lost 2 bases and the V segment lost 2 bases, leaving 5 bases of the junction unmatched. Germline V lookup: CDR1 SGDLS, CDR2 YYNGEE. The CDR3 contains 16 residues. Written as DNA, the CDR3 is TGTGCCAGCAGCGTTAGGGGGACAGGGGTCACAGATACGCAGTATTTT. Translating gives CASSVRGTGVTDTQYF. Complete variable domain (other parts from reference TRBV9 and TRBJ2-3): DSGVTQTPKHLITATGQRVTLRCSPRSGDLSVYWYQQSLDQGLQFLIQYYNGEERAKGNILERFSAQQFPDLHSELNLSSLELGDSALYFCASSVRGTGVTDTQYFGPGTRLTVL.

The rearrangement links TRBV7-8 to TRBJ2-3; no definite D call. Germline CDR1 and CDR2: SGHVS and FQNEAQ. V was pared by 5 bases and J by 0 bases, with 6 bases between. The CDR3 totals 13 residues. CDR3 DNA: TGTGCCAGCAGCATCGGGAGCACAGATACGCAGTATTTT. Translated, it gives CASSIGSTDTQYF.

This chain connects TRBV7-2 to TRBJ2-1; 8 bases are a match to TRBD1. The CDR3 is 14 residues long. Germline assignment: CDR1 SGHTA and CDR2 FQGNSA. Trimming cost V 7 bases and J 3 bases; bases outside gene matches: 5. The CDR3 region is CASTRQGFYNEQFF. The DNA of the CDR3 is TGTGCCAGCACCCGACAGGGGTTCTACAATGAGCAGTTCTTC.

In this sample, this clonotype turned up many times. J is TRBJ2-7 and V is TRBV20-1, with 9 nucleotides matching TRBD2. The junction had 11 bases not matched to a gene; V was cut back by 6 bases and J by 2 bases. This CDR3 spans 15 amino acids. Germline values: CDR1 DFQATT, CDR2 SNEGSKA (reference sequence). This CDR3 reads CSASSGTSITYEQYF. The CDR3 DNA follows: TGCAGTGCGAGTTCCGGGACTAGCATTACCTACGAGCAGTACTTC.

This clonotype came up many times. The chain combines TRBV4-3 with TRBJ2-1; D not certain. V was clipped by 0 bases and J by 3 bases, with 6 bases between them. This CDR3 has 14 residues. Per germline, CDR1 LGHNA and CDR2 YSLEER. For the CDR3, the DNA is TGCGCCAGCAGCCAAGATAGCAACTACAATGAGCAGTTCTTC. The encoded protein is CASSQDSNYNEQFF.

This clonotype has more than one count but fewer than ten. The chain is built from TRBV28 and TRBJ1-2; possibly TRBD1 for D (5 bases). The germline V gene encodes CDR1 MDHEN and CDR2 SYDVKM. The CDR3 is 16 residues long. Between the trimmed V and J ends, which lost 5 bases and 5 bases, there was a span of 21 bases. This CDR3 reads CASSPVMGLGEYGYTF. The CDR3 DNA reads TGTGCCAGCAGTCCCGTGATGGGGCTAGGTGAATATGGCTACACCTTC.